The 18 T cell receptor beta chains in this list originate from one sample, sequenced in a study of cytomegalovirus exposure and HLA in healthy donors. Use of 60 Vbeta and 13 Jbeta primers characterized the PCR. Profiling relied on immunoSEQ multiplex PCR, and the TCRdb table lists in-frame clones only, not all of them. The table has about 200,000 clones, approximately 85% seen once. Sequencing was done on a sample of PBMCs. Source of these receptors: a girl aged 10 to 17 in good health and CMV-seropositive.

This clone was observed a few times. V is TRBV5-1 and J is TRBJ1-3, with D maybe TRBD1 (6 bases). The CDR3 totals 16 residues. Trimming cost V 4 bases and J 0 bases, with 14 bases left between them. Germline V gene data show CDR1 as SGHRS and CDR2 as YFSETQ. CDR3 DNA sequence: TGCGCCAGCAGCGATGTTGGGGGCCTCTCTGGAAACACCATATATTTT. This sequence encodes CASSDVGGLSGNTIYF.

The chain has TRBV5-1 and TRBJ1-3; 8 bases are shared with TRBD1. Germline-derived CDR1 and CDR2 are SGHRS and YFSETQ. V dropped 3 bases and J dropped 4; count of bases not matched to a gene: 9. The CDR3 covers 16 residues. The CDR3 is CASSWDGQGVGNTIYF. CDR3 DNA sequence: TGCGCCAGCAGCTGGGATGGACAGGGAGTGGGAAACACCATATATTTT. Based on the CDR3 plus reference TRBV5-1 and TRBJ1-3, the full variable domain is KAGVTQTPRYLIKTRGQQVTLSCSPISGHRSVSWYQQTPGQGLQFLFEYFSETQRNKGNFPGRFSGRQFSNSRSEMNVSTLELGDSALYLCASSWDGQGVGNTIYFGEGSWLTVV.

About this clone itself: This specimen includes other DNA sequences encoding the same CDR3. The gene calls are TRBV4-1 and TRBJ1-2; 8 nucleotides match TRBD1. The CDR3 is 14 residues long. CDR1 is MGHRA and CDR2 is YSYEKL in the germline V gene. V trimming: 2 bases; J trimming: 8 bases; junction bases outside the gene matches: 7. Here the CDR3 DNA reads TGCGCCAGCAGCCAACCCGGGACAGGAAGGGGCTACACCTTC. Its translation: CASSQPGTGRGYTF.

The rearrangement uses TRBV7-2 and TRBJ2-1, with 9 bases identical to TRBD2. The CDR3 contains 14 residues. With V trimmed by 7 bases and J by 12 bases, 13 bases remained unmatched. Germline values: CDR1 SGHTA, CDR2 FQGNSA. CDR3 loop: CASTIEGLAGRQFF. CDR3 nucleotides: TGTGCCAGCACCATAGAGGGTCTAGCGGGGCGGCAGTTCTTC.

The gene calls are TRBV11-3 and TRBJ2-5; 14 bases line up with TRBD2. This CDR3 comprises 16 residues. J was trimmed by 3 bases and V by 5 bases; bases with no gene match: 5. Germline V gene data show CDR1 as SGHNT and CDR2 as YENEEA. The CDR3 sequence is CASSGPGLAGEETQYF. The CDR3 coding sequence is TGTGCCAGCAGCGGGCCGGGACTAGCGGGGGAAGAGACCCAGTACTTC.

The chain joins TRBV27 to TRBJ1-2, with 8 bases identical to TRBD1. The J segment lost 4 bases and the V segment lost 4 bases, leaving 17 bases of the junction unmatched. The germline V gene has CDR1 MNHEY and CDR2 SMNVEV (reference sequence). The CDR3 totals 18 residues. In nucleotides, the CDR3 is TGTGCCAGCAGTTCCAACCCCCCCACTCCCACAGGGGGCTATGGCTACACCTTC. Protein sequence: CASSSNPPTPTGGYGYTF.

This chain joins TRBV9 and TRBJ1-2; TRBD1 agrees at 7 bases. The germline gives CDR1 SGDLS, CDR2 YYNGEE. Trimming cost V 4 bases and J 3 bases; bases outside gene matches: 12. The CDR3 covers 16 residues. CDR3 sequence reads: CASSHEYRGGDYGYTF. As DNA, the CDR3 is TGTGCCAGCAGCCACGAGTACAGGGGAGGAGACTATGGCTACACCTTC.

The genes are TRBV6-1 and TRBJ2-5, with 7 positions matching TRBD2. CDR1 is MNHNS and CDR2 is SASEGT in the germline V gene. The CDR3 totals 14 residues. Losses at the gene ends were 0 bases for V and 7 bases for J; bases not matched to a gene: 5. The CDR3 spells CASSEARERRTQYF. In nucleotides, the CDR3 is TGTGCCAGCAGTGAAGCGCGGGAGAGGAGGACCCAGTACTTC.

The V gene is TRBV6-5, the J gene TRBJ1-4; D is ambiguous. Germline CDR1 MNHEY, CDR2 SVGAGI. The CDR3 consists of 13 residues. V lost 4 bases and J lost 8, with 11 bases in between. This chain's CDR3 is CASSSEGIEKLFF. As DNA, the CDR3 is TGTGCCAGCAGTTCTGAGGGTATAGAAAAACTGTTTTTT.

This chain links TRBV19 with TRBJ2-3, with 7 bases that match TRBD1. Trimming cost V 0 bases and J 1 base; bases outside gene matches: 1. The germline V gene has CDR1 LNHDA and CDR2 SQIVND (reference sequence). The CDR3 runs to 15 residues. The CDR3 reads CASSIEGGRTDTQYF. CDR3 nucleotide sequence: TGTGCCAGTAGTATAGAAGGGGGCCGCACAGATACGCAGTATTTT. Full variable domain (rest looked up from reference TRBV19 and TRBJ2-3): DGGITQSPKYLFRKEGQNVTLSCEQNLNHDAMYWYRQDPGQGLRLIYYSQIVNDFQKGDIAEGYSVSREKKESFPLTVTSAQKNPTAFYLCASSIEGGRTDTQYFGPGTRLTVL.

The chain is built from TRBV5-4 and TRBJ2-3, with TRBD2 as a possible D gene (6 bases). Germline V gives CDR1 SGHNT, CDR2 YYREEE (reference sequence). Between the trimmed V and J ends, which lost 6 bases and 2 bases, there was a span of 16 bases. The CDR3 runs to 15 residues. This CDR3 reads CASINRDWYTDTQYF. CDR3 DNA sequence: TGTGCCAGCATCAACCGGGACTGGTACACAGATACGCAGTATTTT.

This sequence joins TRBV13 and TRBJ1-3; D call uncertain. The CDR3 runs to 16 residues. Germline values: CDR1 PRHDT, CDR2 FYEKMQ (reference sequence). Trimming stripped 0 bases from V and 2 bases from J, with 11 bases between. The CDR3 DNA reads as TGTGCCAGCAGCTTAGGCCAGGTCGGCGCTGGAAACACCATATATTTT. Its translation: CASSLGQVGAGNTIYF.

CDR3 in amino acids: CASRGTGDEQYF. The CDR3 DNA is TGTGCCAGCAGGGGGACAGGGGACGAGCAGTACTTC. V usage is TRBV21-1 and J usage is TRBJ2-7; TRBD1 is taken as the D call from the table, unchecked against the DNA. TRBV21-1 is noted as a pseudogene. The CDR3 is made up of 12 amino acids.

The chain couples TRBV4-3 to TRBJ2-1, with TRBD1 matching 7 bases. The CDR3 loop spans 16 amino acids. Germline trimming cut 0 bases from V and 4 bases from J; bases unmatched to any gene: 6. CDR1 LGHNA and CDR2 YSLEER come from the germline V gene. In DNA form, the CDR3 reads TGCGCCAGCAGCCAAGAAAGTGGGACAGCTTACAATGAGCAGTTCTTC. Its protein is CASSQESGTAYNEQFF.

The V gene is TRBV7-2, the J gene TRBJ1-6; 10 bases line up with TRBD1. V lost 0 bases to trimming and J lost 7 bases; unmatched junction nucleotides: 3. Germline V gene data show CDR1 as SGHTA and CDR2 as FQGNSA. The CDR3 has 16 residues. The DNA of the CDR3 is TGTGCCAGCAGCTTAGCCGGGACAGGGGTCAATTCACCCCTCCACTTT. Translating gives CASSLAGTGVNSPLHF. The full variable domain, with the rest looked up from reference TRBV7-2 and TRBJ1-6, is GAGVSQSPSNKVTEKGKDVELRCDPISGHTALYWYRQSLGQGLEFLIYFQGNSAPDKSGLPSDRFSAERTGGSVSTLTIQRTQQEDSAVYLCASSLAGTGVNSPLHFGNGTRLTVT.

This clone has only one observation. The V gene is TRBV5-6, the J gene TRBJ2-3; 8 nucleotides match TRBD2. Trimming took 4 bases from V and 3 from J; bases not matched to a gene: 7. The CDR3 sequence is 15 residues long. Germline V gene data show CDR1 as SGHDT and CDR2 as YYEEEE. The chain's CDR3 is CASSPSGGETDTQYF. The CDR3 nucleotides are TGTGCCAGCAGCCCAAGCGGGGGAGAGACAGATACGCAGTATTTT.

The rearrangement joins TRBV14 to TRBJ1-1; D is possibly TRBD1 (6 bases). V was trimmed by 3 bases and J by 5 bases, leaving 10 bases between them. Germline CDR1 is SGHDN and CDR2 is FVKESK. This CDR3 spans 13 amino acids. As DNA, the CDR3 is TGTGCCAGCAGCCAGAACAGGGATACTGAAGCTTTCTTT. Amino acids: CASSQNRDTEAFF.

The J gene is TRBJ2-5, the V gene TRBV5-1, with 11 bases that match TRBD2. V lost 0 bases and J lost 4; bases outside the gene matches: 5. The CDR3 loop spans 16 amino acids. The V gene's germline CDR1 is SGHRS and CDR2 YFSETQ. The CDR3 DNA reads as TGCGCCAGCAGCTTGGCAAAGACTAGCGGGGCAGAGACCCAGTACTTC. Translation: CASSLAKTSGAETQYF.